The 32 T cell receptor beta chains presented below share a single source sample, sequenced in a study of identical twins. One entry per CDR3 protein, called by TCRdb with MiXCR from the 5' RACE reads. The sample lists some 300,000 distinct CDR3 sequences, 9% to 15% occurring once. The data were also submitted as part of a second study, on yellow fever vaccine responses in identical twins.

Sequenced material: CD8+ T cells sorted from blood. Receptors originate from a woman aged 18 to 35 in good health.

This clonotype showed up many times. V and J are TRBV2 and TRBJ2-1; 7 positions agree with TRBD2. Trimming took 3 bases from V and 4 from J; bases not matched to a gene: 9. Per the germline V gene, CDR1 is SNHLY and CDR2 is FYNNEI. The CDR3 runs 16 residues. CDR3 nucleotide sequence: TGTGCCAGCAGTGACCCCGGGTCTAGCGGATACAATGAGCAGTTCTTC. Translation: CASSDPGSSGYNEQFF. The whole variable domain, remainder taken from reference TRBV2 and TRBJ2-1, is EPEVTQTPSHQVTQMGQEVILRCVPISNHLYFYWYRQILGQKVEFLVSFYNNEISEKSEIFDDQFSVERPDGSNFTLKIRSTKLEDSAMYFCASSDPGSSGYNEQFFGPGTRLTVL.

CDR3 nucleotides: TGTGCCAGCAGCTTAAAACAGGGGAGCCCGAACACTGAAGCTTTCTTT. Translation gives CASSLKQGSPNTEAFF. V gene TRBV7-9 combines with J gene TRBJ1-1, with 7 nucleotides matching TRBD1. The CDR3 totals 16 residues. The J segment lost 1 base and the V segment lost 2 bases, leaving 7 bases of the junction unmatched. Germline V gene data show CDR1 as SEHNR and CDR2 as FQNEAQ (reference sequence).

This clonotype was recorded many times. V is TRBV3-1 and J is TRBJ1-4; no clear D gene. Trimming cost V 1 base and J 12 bases, with 6 bases left between them. The germline V gene encodes CDR1 LGHDT and CDR2 YNNKEL (reference sequence). The CDR3 contains 11 residues. CDR3 in amino acids: CASSQGPELFF. CDR3 DNA: TGTGCCAGCAGCCAAGGGCCGGAACTGTTTTTT.

The gene calls are TRBV27 and TRBJ2-5; TRBD1 agrees at 7 bases. This CDR3 is 14 amino acids long. J was trimmed by 9 bases and V by 2 bases; bases with no gene match: 9. CDR1 MNHEY and CDR2 SMNVEV come from the germline V gene (reference sequence). The CDR3 reads CASSLGPGQGAQYF. The CDR3 DNA reads as TGTGCCAGCAGTTTAGGACCGGGGCAGGGGGCCCAGTACTTC.

Here the CDR3 reads CAWSASGPMDGYTF. The CDR3 coding sequence is TGTGCCTGGAGTGCGTCGGGGCCCATGGATGGCTACACCTTC. V usage is TRBV30 and J usage is TRBJ1-2, with D perhaps matching TRBD1 (5 bases). There are 14 residues in the CDR3. Trimming left V 1 base short and J 6 bases short, with 15 bases between. Looked up from germline, CDR1 is GTSNPN and CDR2 is SVGIG (reference sequence).

This clonotype was seen a few times. The chain joins TRBV5-6 to TRBJ2-5, with TRBD1 matching 11 bases. The germline CDR1 and CDR2 sequences are SGHDT and YYEEEE. The ends lost 4 bases at V and 5 bases at J; junction bases unmatched: 7. This CDR3 comprises 15 residues. The CDR3 DNA is TGTGCCAGCAGCACCGGGGACAGGGGGACGGAGACCCAGTACTTC. It specifies CASSTGDRGTETQYF.

This clonotype came up a few times. V usage is TRBV28 and J usage is TRBJ1-1; maybe TRBD1 (6 bases). Germline values: CDR1 MDHEN, CDR2 SYDVKM. CDR3 size: 15 residues. V lost 2 bases and J lost 4, with 14 bases in between. CDR3 protein: CASSLNWGGGTEAFF. In DNA, the CDR3 is TGTGCCAGCAGTTTAAATTGGGGGGGCGGCACTGAAGCTTTCTTT. Together with reference TRBV28 and TRBJ1-1, the CDR3 gives the full variable domain: DVKVTQSSRYLVKRTGEKVFLECVQDMDHENMFWYRQDPGLGLRLIYFSYDVKMKEKGDIPEGYSVSREKKERFSLILESASTNQTSMYLCASSLNWGGGTEAFFGQGTRLTVV.

This clonotype has only a few counts. The rearrangement joins TRBV4-2 to TRBJ2-1, with D possibly being TRBD2 (6 bases). Trimming removed 0 bases at V and 8 bases at J, with 20 bases between. CDR3 length: 17 residues. CDR1 LGHNA and CDR2 YNFKEQ come from the germline V gene. Here the CDR3 reads CASSQDPLARAADEQFF. CDR3 coding DNA: TGTGCCAGCAGCCAAGATCCTCTAGCGAGAGCGGCTGATGAGCAGTTCTTC.

The rearrangement uses TRBV19 and TRBJ2-5, with 7 nucleotides matching TRBD2. Germline loops: CDR1 LNHDA, CDR2 SQIVND (reference sequence). The trim removed 9 bases at V and 7 bases at J, leaving 11 bases unmatched. The CDR3 is made up of 13 amino acids. The CDR3 protein is CASLGPPGGTQYF. The CDR3 coding sequence is TGTGCCAGCCTAGGTCCCCCGGGAGGGACCCAGTACTTC.

The chain employs TRBV5-1 and TRBJ1-1; D not certain. CDR3 size: 15 residues. The V and J ends lost 1 base and 5 bases respectively, with 15 bases between them. Germline V gene sequence: CDR1 SGHRS, CDR2 YFSETQ. The CDR3 DNA reads as TGCGCCAGCAGCTTGAATGGCGTCGAGTGGACTGAAGCTTTCTTT. Protein product: CASSLNGVEWTEAFF.

The chain couples TRBV2 to TRBJ2-4, with TRBD1 identical over 7 bases. CDR1 is SNHLY, CDR2 FYNNEI, per germline. CDR3 size: 17 residues. V lost 6 bases, J lost 0 bases, and 11 bases stayed unmatched. The DNA for the CDR3 is TGTGCCAGCAGGCCAACCGGGACAGCTCTAGCCAAAAACATTCAGTACTTC. Translated, it gives CASRPTGTALAKNIQYF. The full variable domain, rest sourced from reference TRBV2 and TRBJ2-4, is EPEVTQTPSHQVTQMGQEVILRCVPISNHLYFYWYRQILGQKVEFLVSFYNNEISEKSEIFDDQFSVERPDGSNFTLKIRSTKLEDSAMYFCASRPTGTALAKNIQYFGAGTRLSVL.

V usage is TRBV15 and J usage is TRBJ2-2, with D possibly matching TRBD2 (5 bases). The ends were cut back, 0 bases at V and 8 bases at J, with 10 bases in the middle. Germline lookup yields CDR1 LNHNV and CDR2 YYDKDF (reference sequence). The CDR3 has 14 amino acids. CDR3 sequence reads: CATSREGVGGELFF. The CDR3 DNA follows: TGTGCCACCAGCAGAGAGGGAGTGGGAGGGGAGCTGTTTTTT.

This clonotype was seen a handful of times. The gene calls are TRBV9 and TRBJ2-7; 7 positions match TRBD1. This CDR3 spans 13 amino acids. CDR1 and CDR2 (germline): SGDLS, YYNGEE. Trimming cost V 4 bases and J 6 bases; bases outside gene matches: 7. CDR3 amino acids: CASSPTGPAEQYF. The CDR3 nucleotides are TGTGCCAGCAGCCCGACAGGGCCTGCCGAGCAGTACTTC.

The chain employs TRBV2 and TRBJ2-1; D is possibly TRBD1 (5 bases). The CDR3 covers 14 residues. V lost 1 base and J 3 bases, leaving 7 bases between the germline ends. CDR1 and CDR2 from the germline V gene are SNHLY and FYNNEI. CDR3 protein: CASSEDDSYNEQFF. The CDR3 nucleotides read TGTGCCAGCAGTGAAGACGACAGCTACAATGAGCAGTTCTTC. Complete variable domain (other parts from reference TRBV2 and TRBJ2-1): EPEVTQTPSHQVTQMGQEVILRCVPISNHLYFYWYRQILGQKVEFLVSFYNNEISEKSEIFDDQFSVERPDGSNFTLKIRSTKLEDSAMYFCASSEDDSYNEQFFGPGTRLTVL.

CDR3 residues: CASSKEGTGGRKFYEQYF. The DNA for the CDR3 is TGTGCCAGCAGCAAGGAAGGGACAGGGGGTCGAAAATTCTACGAGCAGTACTTC. V and J are TRBV11-2 and TRBJ2-7, with TRBD1 matching 11 bases. The CDR3 is made up of 18 amino acids. V lost 5 bases, J lost 3 bases, and 15 bases stayed unmatched. From germline, CDR1 is SGHAT and CDR2 FQNNGV.

The chain recombines TRBV7-9 with TRBJ2-3; no reliable D call. The germline V gene encodes CDR1 SEHNR and CDR2 FQNEAQ (reference sequence). The CDR3 spans 16 residues. Trimming removed 1 base at V and 0 bases at J, with 11 bases between. The CDR3 region has the DNA TGTGCCAGCAGCTTAGATGCCCCGACTAGCACAGATACGCAGTATTTT. Protein: CASSLDAPTSTDTQYF.

The V call is TRBV5-1, the J call TRBJ1-1, with no clear D. The length of the CDR3 is 12 residues. CDR1 SGHRS and CDR2 YFSETQ come from the germline V gene. V lost 0 bases, J lost 7 bases, and 7 bases lay in between. The CDR3 DNA is TGCGCCAGCAGCTTGGGGGCCGATGAAGCTTTCTTT. It translates to CASSLGADEAFF.

This clonotype was seen a few times. The rearrangement uses TRBV29-1 and TRBJ2-1, with 10 positions matching TRBD2. V shed 5 bases and J 6 bases; nucleotides not matched to a gene: 7. Germline-derived CDR1 and CDR2 are SQVTM and ANQGSEA. This CDR3 region has 14 residues. Here the CDR3 reads CSVPGTSVLNEQFF. The CDR3 DNA reads as TGCAGCGTTCCCGGGACTAGCGTTCTCAATGAGCAGTTCTTC.

This clonotype has more than one count but fewer than ten. The CDR3 carries no conserved terminal phenylalanine or tryptophan, so it likely arises from a read error. The chain is built from TRBV18 and TRBJ2-1; 11 bases match TRBD2. J was trimmed by 8 bases and V by 3 bases; bases with no gene match: 3. Germline lookup yields CDR1 KGHSH and CDR2 LQKENI. This CDR3 is built from 14 residues. The CDR3 coding sequence is TGTGCCAGCTCACCTAGCGGGGGGGCCCATGAGCAGTTCTGC. Its protein product is CASSPSGGAHEQFC.

The CDR3, as DNA: TGTGCCAGCAGCCCCACACAGGGAGGGAATTCACCCCTCCACTTT. Its protein product is CASSPTQGGNSPLHF. The V and J genes are TRBV7-9 and TRBJ1-6, with D perhaps TRBD1 (6 bases). The CDR3 is 15 amino acids. Germline V gene lookup returns CDR1 SEHNR and CDR2 FQNEAQ (reference sequence). V dropped 5 bases and J dropped 7 bases, with 15 bases sitting between them. Filled out from reference TRBV7-9 and TRBJ1-6, the complete variable domain reads DTGVSQNPRHKITKRGQNVTFRCDPISEHNRLYWYRQTLGQGPEFLTYFQNEAQLEKSRLLSDRFSAERPKGSFSTLEIQRTEQGDSAMYLCASSPTQGGNSPLHFGNGTRLTVT.

This clonotype was seen more than once but under ten times. The chain uses TRBV3-1 and TRBJ1-1, with unresolved D. The CDR3 is made up of 13 amino acids. Germline V lookup: CDR1 LGHDT, CDR2 YNNKEL (reference sequence). V lost 1 base and J 1 base, leaving 4 bases between the germline ends. For the CDR3, the DNA is TGTGCCAGCAGCCAAGTGGGGAACACTGAAGCTTTCTTT. Translating gives CASSQVGNTEAFF.

The chain couples TRBV5-1 to TRBJ2-1; possible D gene TRBD2, 5 bases. CDR3 length equals 14 residues. V dropped 0 bases and J dropped 7 bases, with 11 bases sitting between them. Germline V gene data show CDR1 as SGHRS and CDR2 as YFSETQ. The CDR3 loop is CASSLGGLANEQFF. CDR3 sequence (DNA): TGCGCCAGCAGCTTGGGTGGACTCGCGAATGAGCAGTTCTTC. The variable domain in full, with the rest retrieved from reference TRBV5-1 and TRBJ2-1, is KAGVTQTPRYLIKTRGQQVTLSCSPISGHRSVSWYQQTPGQGLQFLFEYFSETQRNKGNFPGRFSGRQFSNSRSEMNVSTLELGDSALYLCASSLGGLANEQFFGPGTRLTVL.

This clonotype was found once. The chain carries TRBV4-2 and TRBJ1-4; tentative D call: TRBD1 (6 bases). Germline V gene data show CDR1 as LGHNA and CDR2 as YNFKEQ. This CDR3 has 15 residues. V lost 0 bases, J lost 7 bases, and 12 bases lay in between. The CDR3 bases are TGTGCCAGCAGCCAAGAGAGGGGGGAATTTGAAAAACTGTTTTTT. Residues: CASSQERGEFEKLFF.

This clonotype was counted only a few times. The V gene is TRBV4-1, the J gene TRBJ2-5; D possibly corresponds to TRBD1 (6 bases). V lost 2 bases, J lost 3 bases, and 10 bases lay in between. The CDR3 is made up of 14 amino acids. The germline V gene has CDR1 MGHRA and CDR2 YSYEKL. The CDR3 nucleotides read TGCGCCAGCAGCCAACTCAGGACAGAAGAGACCCAGTACTTC. This translates into CASSQLRTEETQYF.

This clonotype was observed a handful of times. The chain links TRBV5-1 to TRBJ2-5; either TRBD1 or TRBD2 may supply D (6 bases each). There are 18 residues in the CDR3. V was pared by 0 bases and J by 2 bases, with 20 bases between. Germline values: CDR1 SGHRS, CDR2 YFSETQ. CDR3 region: CASSLGPDGGGIQETQYF. The DNA of the CDR3 is TGCGCCAGCAGCTTGGGTCCCGATGGAGGGGGTATTCAAGAGACCCAGTACTTC.

The chain joins TRBV20-1 to TRBJ2-7; D is unclear. Trimming stripped 1 base from V and 0 bases from J, with 13 bases between. CDR3 length: 15 amino acids. The germline gives CDR1 DFQATT, CDR2 SNEGSKA (reference sequence). CDR3 DNA sequence: TGCAGTGCTAGAGCATCGGTCGCCCACTCCTACGAGCAGTACTTC. It is translated as CSARASVAHSYEQYF.

This chain links TRBV2 with TRBJ2-7, with 8 bases lining up with TRBD2. CDR3 length: 14 residues. V lost 4 bases, J lost 3 bases, and 5 bases stayed unmatched. Germline lookup yields CDR1 SNHLY and CDR2 FYNNEI. CDR3 sequence (DNA): TGTGCCAGCAGTGTCTTCGGGGGGGGCTACGAGCAGTACTTC. It encodes CASSVFGGGYEQYF.

The gene calls are TRBV12-3 or TRBV12-4 and TRBJ2-3; D is unclear. V lost 2 bases and J 0 bases, leaving 6 bases between the germline ends. The CDR3 spans 14 residues. CDR3 amino acids: CASSLRVSTDTQYF. As DNA, the CDR3 is TGTGCCAGCAGTTTAAGGGTTAGCACAGATACGCAGTATTTT.

The J gene is TRBJ2-1, the V gene TRBV20-1; 8 positions match TRBD1. Germline-derived CDR1 and CDR2 are DFQATT and SNEGSKA (reference sequence). V shed 0 bases and J 6 bases; nucleotides not matched to a gene: 7. CDR3 length equals 15 residues. In nucleotides, the CDR3 is TGCAGTGCTAGAGATCCGGGACAGGCTGGCAATGAGCAGTTCTTC. It is translated as CSARDPGQAGNEQFF.

This clonotype came up many times. The V gene is TRBV6-5, the J gene TRBJ2-1; 9 nucleotides agree with TRBD2. CDR1 and CDR2 from the germline V gene are MNHEY and SVGAGI. The V and J ends lost 2 bases and 6 bases, in that order; junction bases with no gene match: 5. The CDR3 contains 15 residues. The CDR3 reads CASSYEGGRANEQFF. As DNA, the CDR3 is TGTGCCAGCAGTTACGAGGGCGGGAGGGCCAATGAGCAGTTCTTC.

This clonotype was detected only a few times. One end of the junction fails to match germline, which may point to a read error. The CDR3 bases are TGTGTCAGCAGCTTAGCGGGATTCGAGGGGGAAGAGACCCAGTACTTC. It specifies CVSSLAGFEGEETQYF. The genes are TRBV7-9 and TRBJ2-5, with TRBD2 matching 8 bases. Germline CDR1 and CDR2: SEHNR and FQNEAQ (reference sequence). The CDR3 is made up of 16 amino acids. The variable domain in full, with the rest retrieved from reference TRBV7-9 and TRBJ2-5, is DTGVSQNPRHKITKRGQNVTFRCDPISEHNRLYWYRQTLGQGPEFLTYFQNEAQLEKSRLLSDRFSAERPKGSFSTLEIQRTEQGDSAMYLCVSSLAGFEGEETQYFGPGTRLLVL.

In its sample, this clonotype was seen many times. The chain carries TRBV12-3 or TRBV12-4 and TRBJ2-5; TRBD1 aligns across 7 bases. This CDR3 has 14 residues. Trimming cost V 5 bases and J 3 bases; bases outside gene matches: 6. The CDR3 region has the DNA TGTGCCAGCAGTCCTACAGGGGACGAAGAGACCCAGTACTTC. Translating it yields CASSPTGDEETQYF.